This is a list of T cell receptor beta chains from one sample in a study of T cell repertoires in cytomegalovirus infection. TCRdb fed the reads into MiXCR, producing one record per CDR3 protein. The top ten clones hold 2.8% of a sample with approximately 700,000 distinct CDR3 sequences, roughly a third of them seen once. The specimen was PBMCs. The receptors shown here come from a human donor in good health (CMV status not recorded). Some clones in this sample may be carry-over from other donors' samples. The CDR3 runs from the conserved cysteine through the conserved F or W. D genes are given only for firm matches. Not every row has a clone size; where given, it reads once, few, many or a size class.

DNA: TGTGCCAGCAGCTCCCGTTCGGGGCAGGGGGCGGGGGAGCAGTACTTC; CDR3: CASSSRSGQGAGEQYF; size: .; V: TRBV7-4; J: TRBJ2-7; D: TRBD1
DNA: TGCAGTGCTAGACAGAACACTGAAGCTTTCTTT; CDR3: CSARQNTEAFF; size: .; V: TRBV20-1; J: TRBJ1-1; D: .
DNA: TGTGCCAGCAGCTTAGCACTTCTGGACGAGCAGTACTTC; CDR3: CASSLALLDEQYF; size: .; V: TRBV11-2; J: TRBJ2-7; D: .
DNA: TGTGCCAGCAGTTTACGGGTCTCACTAGCGGGAGAGCCGTATTTT; CDR3: CASSLRVSLAGEPYF; size: .; V: TRBV12-3/TRBV12-4; J: TRBJ2-3; D: TRBD2
DNA: TGTGCCAGCAGCTTTTTCGCTAGCTTTGTCACCTACGAGCAGTACTTC; CDR3: CASSFFASFVTYEQYF; size: .; V: TRBV7-2; J: TRBJ2-7; D: .
DNA: TGTGCCAGCAGCAAAACAGGGGTGAACAACTATGGCTACACCTTC; CDR3: CASSKTGVNNYGYTF; size: few; V: TRBV11-1; J: TRBJ1-2; D: TRBD1
DNA: TGTGCCAGCAGCGCCCACTCGACGGGGGCCTATGGCTACACCTTC; CDR3: CASSAHSTGAYGYTF; size: many; V: TRBV7-2; J: TRBJ1-2; D: .
DNA: TGTGCCAGCAGGCCCATGTCCCCCCTAATTAACTATGGCTACACCTTC; CDR3: CASRPMSPLINYGYTF; size: .; V: TRBV12-3/TRBV12-4; J: TRBJ1-2; D: .
DNA: TGTGCCAGCACCCATAGGGGGTACCGCACAGATACGCAGTATTTT; CDR3: CASTHRGYRTDTQYF; size: few; V: TRBV28; J: TRBJ2-3; D: .
DNA: TGTGCCATCAGTCCAACTAGCGGGATGATCACAGATACGCAGTATTTT; CDR3: CAISPTSGMITDTQYF; size: .; V: TRBV10-3; J: TRBJ2-3; D: TRBD2
DNA: TGTGCCAGCAGTAAACCGACAGGGGGAGGCTACACCTTC; CDR3: CASSKPTGGGYTF; size: few; V: TRBV6-6; J: TRBJ1-2; D: TRBD1
DNA: TGTGCCAGTAGTATGGGAGCTAGCGGGAGTGCCACCGGGGAGCTGTTTTTT; CDR3: CASSMGASGSATGELFF; size: .; V: TRBV19; J: TRBJ2-2; D: TRBD2
DNA: TGTGCCAGCAGCTTAGGGCCAGCTGCCTATGGCTACACCTTC; CDR3: CASSLGPAAYGYTF; size: many; V: TRBV7-9; J: TRBJ1-2; D: .
DNA: TGTGCCAGCGCCATGAACACTGAAGCTTTCTTT; CDR3: CASAMNTEAFF; size: few; V: TRBV6-5; J: TRBJ1-1; D: .
DNA: TGTGCCAGCAGCCACCGGGACAGGGGGCGTGGGAGCAATCAGCCCCAGCATTTT; CDR3: CASSHRDRGRGSNQPQHF; size: .; V: TRBV2; J: TRBJ1-5; D: TRBD1
DNA: TGTGCCAGTAGGCCACAGGGCGGTTTAAGTGAGCAGTTCTTC; CDR3: CASRPQGGLSEQFF; size: .; V: TRBV19; J: TRBJ2-1; D: .
DNA: TGTGCCAGTAGTATCTCCGTTAATGAAAAACTGTTTTTT; CDR3: CASSISVNEKLFF; size: .; V: TRBV19; J: TRBJ1-4; D: .
DNA: TGCAGCGTCGGTCCCCAGTACTTC; CDR3: CSVGPQYF; size: once; V: TRBV29-1; J: TRBJ2-5; D: .
DNA: TGTGCCAGCAGTTTATCGAGGGGGGGGGGAAACAGCAATCAGCCCCAGCATTTT; CDR3: CASSLSRGGGNSNQPQHF; size: .; V: TRBV27; J: TRBJ1-5; D: .
DNA: TGTGCCAGCAGCTTAGAGGGAGGGCCGATTCATGAGCAGTTCTTC; CDR3: CASSLEGGPIHEQFF; size: few; V: TRBV7-2; J: TRBJ2-1; D: TRBD2
DNA: TGTGCCAGCAGCCAAGCTCGGGGTTCGTTGGATACGCAGTATTTT; CDR3: CASSQARGSLDTQYF; size: few; V: TRBV3-1; J: TRBJ2-3; D: .
DNA: TGCAGTGCTAACCAGGGACACCTCTTACACAATGAGCAGTTCTTC; CDR3: CSANQGHLLHNEQFF; size: few; V: TRBV20-1; J: TRBJ2-1; D: .
DNA: TGTGCCAGCAGGTCCCGGACAGGGGGTAACGGGGAGCTGTTTTTT; CDR3: CASRSRTGGNGELFF; size: many; V: TRBV6-1; J: TRBJ2-2; D: TRBD1
DNA: TGTGCCAGCAGTGATAGCGGCTCCTACAATGAGCAGTTCTTC; CDR3: CASSDSGSYNEQFF; size: .; V: TRBV2; J: TRBJ2-1; D: .
DNA: TGTGCCAGCAGCTTAATGGGTCAGGGGTGGAGACGAGACACTGAAGCTTTCTTT; CDR3: CASSLMGQGWRRDTEAFF; size: few; V: TRBV11-2; J: TRBJ1-1; D: .
DNA: TGTGCCAGCAGCTTAAAGGGCAGGGGGCTTTATGGCTACACCTTC; CDR3: CASSLKGRGLYGYTF; size: .; V: TRBV7-8; J: TRBJ1-2; D: TRBD1
DNA: TGTGCCTGGGGACAGGGTTATAATTCACCCCTCCACTTT; CDR3: CAWGQGYNSPLHF; size: .; V: TRBV30; J: TRBJ1-6; D: TRBD1
DNA: TGTGCCACCAGCACTGGGACCGCGAACACTGAAGCTTTCTTT; CDR3: CATSTGTANTEAFF; size: few; V: TRBV15; J: TRBJ1-1; D: .
DNA: TGTGCCAGCAGCCGGGGTGGACAGGCTGGGGATACGCAGTATTTT; CDR3: CASSRGGQAGDTQYF; size: few; V: TRBV7-6; J: TRBJ2-3; D: TRBD1
DNA: TGTGCCAGCAGCTTAGACGCAGGGGTGAAGTCACCCCTCCACTTT; CDR3: CASSLDAGVKSPLHF; size: many; V: TRBV7-2; J: TRBJ1-6; D: .
DNA: TGTGCCAGCAGGAAGACAGGGTACCAAGAGACCCAGTACTTC; CDR3: CASRKTGYQETQYF; size: .; V: TRBV27; J: TRBJ2-5; D: TRBD1
DNA: TGTGCCAGCAGTTCAAACCCTAGGACAGGGGTTCTTTCTGGGGCCAACGTCCTGACTTTC; CDR3: CASSSNPRTGVLSGANVLTF; size: few; V: TRBV12-3/TRBV12-4; J: TRBJ2-6; D: TRBD1
DNA: TGTGCCAGCAGCTATGGGACCGACAGACGCAATCAGCCCCAGCATTTT; CDR3: CASSYGTDRRNQPQHF; size: .; V: TRBV28; J: TRBJ1-5; D: .
DNA: TGCAGTGCTCCAGGACTAGCGGGAGGGAATGAGCAGTTCTTC; CDR3: CSAPGLAGGNEQFF; size: .; V: TRBV20-1; J: TRBJ2-1; D: TRBD2
DNA: TGCAGCGTTGAGGCGCTAGCCCAAGAGACCCAGTACTTC; CDR3: CSVEALAQETQYF; size: .; V: TRBV29-1; J: TRBJ2-5; D: .
DNA: TGTGCCAGCAGTTCAAACCGGGACAGTCAAAATCAGCCCCAGCATTTT; CDR3: CASSSNRDSQNQPQHF; size: .; V: TRBV28; J: TRBJ1-5; D: TRBD1
DNA: TGTGCCACAAACGCCGGGGGGGGGACGAAGTACTTC; CDR3: CATNAGGGTKYF; size: few; V: TRBV10-3; J: TRBJ2-4; D: TRBD2
DNA: TGTGCCAGCAGCTTAGTCGGGGACGCCTCCTACGAGCAGTACTTC; CDR3: CASSLVGDASYEQYF; size: .; V: TRBV7-3; J: TRBJ2-7; D: .
DNA: TGTGCCAGCAGTTCCCAGACTAGAGCGGGCGAGCAGTACTTC; CDR3: CASSSQTRAGEQYF; size: once; V: TRBV12-3/TRBV12-4; J: TRBJ2-7; D: .
DNA: TGTGCCAGCAGGGGGCGGGGGGAGCAGTACTTC; CDR3: CASRGRGEQYF; size: many; V: TRBV7-2; J: TRBJ2-7; D: TRBD2
DNA: TGTGCCAGCAGTTTGCACCCCCCAAATAGCCCGGGCACAGATACGCAGTATTTT; CDR3: CASSLHPPNSPGTDTQYF; size: .; V: TRBV28; J: TRBJ2-3; D: .
DNA: TGTGCCAGCACCTTGGGACAGACGAACACTGAAGCTTTCTTT; CDR3: CASTLGQTNTEAFF; size: few; V: TRBV12-3/TRBV12-4; J: TRBJ1-1; D: TRBD1
DNA: TGTGCCAGCCCCGGGGATATCGAGCAGTACTTC; CDR3: CASPGDIEQYF; size: few; V: TRBV6-4; J: TRBJ2-7; D: .
DNA: TGTGCCAGCAGCGCCCTCCCCGTCGCGGGGTGGTCAGAGACCCAGTACTTC; CDR3: CASSALPVAGWSETQYF; size: few; V: TRBV9; J: TRBJ2-5; D: .
DNA: TGTGCCAGCAGTTACTCGACGGGGATGGGTAGCAATCAGCCCCAGCATTTT; CDR3: CASSYSTGMGSNQPQHF; size: .; V: TRBV6-6; J: TRBJ1-5; D: .
DNA: TGCAGTGCTCCCCCTAAAAGGTACAATGAGCAGTTCTTC; CDR3: CSAPPKRYNEQFF; size: .; V: TRBV20-1; J: TRBJ2-1; D: .